This is a list of T cell receptor beta chains from one sample in a study of shared clonotypes between healthy human individuals. TCRdb's copy holds only in-frame clones and misses some; the assay was immunoSEQ multiplex PCR. The sample carries about 480,000 clones, 70% to 80% recorded once. Sequencing input: PBMCs. Source of these receptors: a woman aged 40 to 50 in good health. Some clones in this sample may be carry-over from other donors' samples. CDR3s include the opening cysteine and the closing phenylalanine or tryptophan. A D gene is named only where the DNA matches it firmly. For some rows the clone size is stated as once, few or many, or as a class when expanded; others skip it.

clone_size	v_call	d_call	j_call	cdr3_aa	cdr3_nt
-	TRBV6-5	TRBD2	TRBJ2-1	CASRTSGRPSHEQFF	TGTGCCAGCAGGACTAGCGGGAGGCCTAGTCATGAGCAGTTCTTC
few	TRBV7-8	-	TRBJ2-7	CASSEGRKNEQYF	TGTGCCAGCAGTGAAGGGCGGAAGAACGAGCAGTACTTC
-	TRBV5-1	-	TRBJ1-1	CASKRTEQRDTEAFF	TGCGCCAGCAAGCGGACAGAGCAGCGTGACACTGAAGCTTTCTTT
few	TRBV28	-	TRBJ1-5	CASSGAQGYQPQHF	TGTGCCAGCAGTGGGGCCCAAGGCTATCAGCCCCAGCATTTT
-	TRBV5-1	-	TRBJ1-4	CASSGGTRWTNEKLFF	TGCGCCAGCAGCGGGGGGACAAGGTGGACTAATGAAAAACTGTTTTTT
once	TRBV7-2	-	TRBJ2-3	CASRLGGSSTDTQYF	TGTGCCAGCAGACTCGGAGGGTCTAGCACAGATACGCAGTATTTT
-	TRBV5-6	-	TRBJ1-4	CASSLSGVNEKLFF	TGTGCCAGCAGCTTATCAGGGGTTAATGAAAAACTGTTTTTT
once	TRBV30	TRBD2	TRBJ2-3	CAWSVIGLAGRADTQYF	TGTGCCTGGAGTGTCATTGGACTAGCGGGAAGGGCAGATACGCAGTATTTT
-	TRBV6-1	-	TRBJ2-7	CASSEGVGRRNEQYF	TGTGCCAGCAGTGAAGGGGTGGGACGGCGGAACGAGCAGTACTTC
few	TRBV7-8	-	TRBJ1-2	CASSLAKGYYGYTF	TGTGCCAGCAGCTTAGCTAAGGGGTACTATGGCTACACCTTC
-	TRBV11-2	-	TRBJ1-4	CASSLSTGGDEKLFF	TGTGCCAGCAGCTTGTCGACAGGCGGGGATGAAAAACTGTTTTTT
-	TRBV7-5	-	TRBJ2-3	CARSFLGLYTTDTQYF	TGTGCCAGAAGCTTTCTGGGGCTGTATACCACAGATACGCAGTATTTT
-	TRBV7-3	TRBD2	TRBJ2-2	CASSTGLAGELFF	TGTGCCAGCAGCACCGGACTAGCCGGGGAGCTGTTTTTT
-	TRBV5-1	-	TRBJ1-5	CASSLDSYQPQHF	TGCGCCAGCAGCTTGGACAGTTATCAGCCCCAGCATTTT
few	TRBV29-1	-	TRBJ2-7	CSVQFPDFYEQYF	TGCAGCGTCCAGTTCCCCGACTTTTACGAGCAGTACTTC
-	TRBV4-3	-	TRBJ2-7	CASSNGYEQYF	TGCGCCAGCAGCAACGGGTACGAGCAGTACTTC
-	TRBV2	-	TRBJ2-3	CASSAGLGLKEVTQYF	TGTGCCAGCAGTGCGGGGCTAGGGCTAAAGGAGGTTACGCAGTATTTT
-	TRBV11-2	TRBD2	TRBJ2-7	CASGLAGTRYEQYF	TGTGCCAGCGGACTAGCGGGGACGCGGTACGAGCAGTACTTC
many	TRBV7-2	-	TRBJ2-3	CASSLERPGESDTQYF	TGTGCCAGCAGCTTGGAGCGGCCCGGAGAATCAGATACGCAGTATTTT
-	TRBV7-7	-	TRBJ2-5	CASSARLYQETQYF	TGTGCCAGCAGCGCCCGATTGTACCAAGAGACCCAGTACTTC
-	TRBV7-3	TRBD2	TRBJ2-1	CASSLSGRAESGQFF	TGTGCCAGCAGCCTTAGCGGGAGGGCCGAATCTGGACAGTTCTTC
-	TRBV18	-	TRBJ1-1	CASSPTRNPADTEAFF	TGTGCCAGCTCACCAACTCGGAACCCAGCGGACACTGAAGCTTTCTTT
-	TRBV27	TRBD2	TRBJ2-1	CASSFRTSGNTEQFF	TGTGCCAGCAGTTTCCGGACTAGCGGGAATACTGAGCAGTTCTTC
-	TRBV7-8	TRBD1	TRBJ2-7	CASSLWTGDSYEQYF	TGTGCCAGCAGCTTATGGACAGGAGACTCCTACGAGCAGTACTTC
-	TRBV18	-	TRBJ2-7	CASSPSGENEQYF	TGTGCCAGCTCACCCTCGGGTGAGAACGAGCAGTACTTC
-	TRBV29-1	-	TRBJ2-6	CSVRGQTDSGANVLTF	TGCAGCGTTCGGGGGCAAACCGACTCTGGGGCCAACGTCCTGACTTTC
-	TRBV7-2	TRBD2	TRBJ2-5	CASSSGLAAYQETQYF	TGTGCCAGCAGCTCCGGACTAGCGGCCTACCAAGAGACCCAGTACTTC
once	TRBV19	-	TRBJ2-6	CASRPGSGANVLTF	TGTGCCAGTAGACCAGGGTCTGGGGCCAACGTCCTGACTTTC
-	TRBV7-9	TRBD1	TRBJ1-2	CASSLAAEGASYTF	TGTGCCAGCAGCTTAGCGGCCGAGGGGGCCAGCTACACCTTC
-	TRBV27	-	TRBJ1-6	CASSQQGGGNSPLHF	TGTGCCAGCAGTCAACAGGGAGGTGGGAATTCACCCCTCCACTTT
-	TRBV4-2	TRBD1	TRBJ1-2	CASSTSWDRKTF	TGTGCCAGCAGCACTAGCTGGGACAGAAAGACCTTC
-	TRBV19	TRBD1	TRBJ2-5	CASSTGQGRQETQYF	TGTGCCAGTAGTACCGGACAGGGACGTCAAGAGACCCAGTACTTC
-	TRBV5-1	-	TRBJ2-3	CASSFRGRTDTQYF	TGCGCCAGCAGCTTCAGGGGACGCACAGATACGCAGTATTTT
-	TRBV28	-	TRBJ2-3	CASSLLARAQYF	TGTGCCAGCAGTTTACTAGCGCGAGCGCAGTATTTT
-	TRBV5-1	-	TRBJ2-6	CASSLAVGSGANVLTF	TGCGCCAGCAGCTTGGCTGTTGGTTCTGGGGCCAACGTCCTGACTTTC
-	TRBV6-1	-	TRBJ2-5	CASSVSDSGRGRGQETQYF	TGTGCCAGCAGTGTTTCGGATAGCGGTAGGGGTAGGGGGCAAGAGACCCAGTACTTC
-	TRBV27	-	TRBJ2-6	CASSSFNPGQFSGANVLTF	TGTGCCAGCAGTTCCTTTAACCCGGGACAATTTTCTGGGGCCAACGTCCTGACTTTC
-	TRBV7-2	TRBD2	TRBJ2-7	CASSLRTSGTGYEQYF	TGTGCCAGCAGCTTGAGGACTAGCGGGACTGGATACGAGCAGTACTTC
-	TRBV18	TRBD2	TRBJ2-5	CASSSSGDAPETQYF	TGTGCCAGCTCATCCAGCGGGGACGCCCCAGAGACCCAGTACTTC
-	TRBV4-1	TRBD1	TRBJ2-4	CASSDRGRQREGKNIQYF	TGCGCCAGCAGCGACAGGGGACGGCAGAGAGAAGGCAAAAACATTCAGTACTTC
-	TRBV23-1	-	TRBJ2-5	CASSQRTGNLSETQYF	TGCGCCAGCAGTCAGAGAACAGGGAATCTGTCAGAGACCCAGTACTTC
-	TRBV7-6	TRBD2	TRBJ2-1	CASSERRLAGGDEQFF	TGTGCCAGCAGCGAAAGAAGGCTAGCGGGAGGGGATGAGCAGTTCTTC